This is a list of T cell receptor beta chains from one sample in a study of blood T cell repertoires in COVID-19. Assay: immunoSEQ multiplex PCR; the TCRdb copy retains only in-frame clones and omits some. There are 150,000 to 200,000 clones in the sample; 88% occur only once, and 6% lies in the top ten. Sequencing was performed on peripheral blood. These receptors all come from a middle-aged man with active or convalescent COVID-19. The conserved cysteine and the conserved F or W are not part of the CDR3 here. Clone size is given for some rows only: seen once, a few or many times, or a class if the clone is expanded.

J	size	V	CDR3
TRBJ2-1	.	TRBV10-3	AISEGLGGNYNEQF
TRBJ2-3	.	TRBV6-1	ASSEAPGLAGGRRDTQY
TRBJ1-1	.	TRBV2	ASRRVGGLNTEAF
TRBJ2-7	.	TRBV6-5	ASSLSEVGLEQY
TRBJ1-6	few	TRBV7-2	ASSLGTVYNSPLH
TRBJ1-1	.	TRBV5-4	ASSPPRGLSTEAF
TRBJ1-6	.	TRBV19	ASSIDSDSSYNSPLH
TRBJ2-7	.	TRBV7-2	ASSSTPGVTYEQY
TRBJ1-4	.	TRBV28	ASSLFVTGRDEKLF
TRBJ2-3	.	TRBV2	ASTGNGDTQY
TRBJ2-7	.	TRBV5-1	ASNEKSGTGLY
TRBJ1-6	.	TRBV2	ASREQLPLH
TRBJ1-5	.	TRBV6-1	ASSERGAGNNQPQH
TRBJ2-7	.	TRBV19	ASSIRQGLYEQY
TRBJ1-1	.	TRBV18	ASSRGPAGAGGTEAF
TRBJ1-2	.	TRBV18	ASSPRTGGVGGYT
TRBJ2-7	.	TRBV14	ASSRQIGSYEQY
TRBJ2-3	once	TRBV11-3	ASSLVGGPSDTQY
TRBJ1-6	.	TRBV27	ASSLYDRGQAYNSPLH
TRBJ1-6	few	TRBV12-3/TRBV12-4	ASGRTYNSPLH
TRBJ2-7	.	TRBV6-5	ASSLPTGDEQY
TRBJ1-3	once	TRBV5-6	ASSLALTSGNTIY
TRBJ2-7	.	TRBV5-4	ASSRSGVTPYEQY
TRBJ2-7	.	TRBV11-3	ASSLPGQATYEQY
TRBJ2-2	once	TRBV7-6	ASSLVQGNLPGELF
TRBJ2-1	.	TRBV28	ASSFVARKPSSYNEQF
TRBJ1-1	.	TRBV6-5	ASTIQGETEAF
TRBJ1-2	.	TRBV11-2	ASSFGTGPSGYT
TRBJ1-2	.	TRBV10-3	AINNLGQGLDYT
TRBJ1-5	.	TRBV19	ASSRGTGPVSQH
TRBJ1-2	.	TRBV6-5	ASSYSAGLGYT
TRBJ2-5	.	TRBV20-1	SASVGGKETQY
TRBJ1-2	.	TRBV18	ASSRGGVFQGANYGYT
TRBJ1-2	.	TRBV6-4	ASGDRYNYGYT
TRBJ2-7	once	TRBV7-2	ASSVDRGYEQY